This entry features one TCR beta chain sequence. Generated by immunoSEQ multiplex PCR, the TCRdb table keeps only in-frame clones and is missing some. The table lists tens of thousands of clones, 80% to 90% of them singletons. The record originates from a study of blood T cell repertoires in COVID-19. Study-wide context: PBMCs, B-cell-depleted T cells, or T cells provided the cDNA or gDNA that made up the material.

This CDR3 comprises 18 residues. Trimming removed 4 bases from V and 7 bases from J; junction bases left unmatched: 13. The germline V gene has CDR1 SGHAT and CDR2 FQNNGV. V usage is TRBV11-2 and J usage is TRBJ2-1; 13 nucleotides align to TRBD2. This TCR came from a man between 65 and 79 years old with acute or convalescent COVID-19. Sequenced input: peripheral blood. The CDR3 is CASSSRLAGGPGWNEQFF. As DNA, the CDR3 is TGTGCCAGCAGCTCCCGACTAGCGGGAGGCCCAGGATGGAATGAGCAGTTCTTC.